Listed below are T cell receptor beta chains from one sample, sequenced in a study of OX40 agonist ivuxolimab in advanced cancers. Method: immunoSEQ multiplex PCR; TCRdb's copy keeps in-frame clones and lacks some. The data hold 95,000 or so clones, with roughly 94% observed a single time. This specimen consisted of CD4+ or CD8+ T cells sorted from blood, obtained in a trial of the OX40 agonist ivuxolimab. The receptor source for this set is an adult with an advanced solid tumor such as melanoma, head and neck, liver or kidney cancer. Each CDR3 is given with its conserved first and last residue. Fields, in order: D gene, V gene, clone size, J gene, CDR3 DNA, CDR3 protein. A D gene is named only where the DNA matches it firmly. Some rows have no size entry. The others give once, few or many, or a class for an expanded clone.

d_gene: TRBD2; v_gene: TRBV5-4; abundance: -; j_gene: TRBJ2-7; CDR3nt: TGTGCCAGCAGCTTGGACCCTGCTAGCGGCTCCTACGAGCAGTACTTC; CDR3aa: CASSLDPASGSYEQYF
d_gene: TRBD2; v_gene: TRBV6-6; abundance: -; j_gene: TRBJ2-1; CDR3nt: TGTGCCAGCAGGACTAGCGGGCCCAACAATGAGCAGTTCTTC; CDR3aa: CASRTSGPNNEQFF
d_gene: -; v_gene: TRBV6-6; abundance: -; j_gene: TRBJ1-5; CDR3nt: TGTGCCAGCACAAGAAGGGGACGAAATAGCAATCAGCCCCAGCATTTT; CDR3aa: CASTRRGRNSNQPQHF
d_gene: TRBD1; v_gene: TRBV7-7; abundance: -; j_gene: TRBJ2-2; CDR3nt: TGTGCTAGCAGCTTAGGACAGGGGGGTACCGGGGAGCTGTTTTTT; CDR3aa: CASSLGQGGTGELFF
d_gene: -; v_gene: TRBV6-5; abundance: -; j_gene: TRBJ2-3; CDR3nt: TGTGCCAGCAGCCAAACCCCCGATACGCAGTATTTT; CDR3aa: CASSQTPDTQYF
d_gene: TRBD1; v_gene: TRBV6-5; abundance: once; j_gene: TRBJ1-2; CDR3nt: TGTGCCAGCAGACCCGGGGACAGCTACTATGGCTACACCTTC; CDR3aa: CASRPGDSYYGYTF
d_gene: -; v_gene: TRBV11-2; abundance: -; j_gene: TRBJ2-7; CDR3nt: TGTGCCAGCAGCCACCCCCACCCCGGTTCTTACAACGAGCAGTACTTC; CDR3aa: CASSHPHPGSYNEQYF
d_gene: TRBD1; v_gene: TRBV6-5; abundance: once; j_gene: TRBJ2-7; CDR3nt: TGTGCCAGCAGGTCCGGGACAGCGACCTACGAGCAGTACTTC; CDR3aa: CASRSGTATYEQYF
d_gene: TRBD2; v_gene: TRBV6-5; abundance: -; j_gene: TRBJ2-1; CDR3nt: TGTGCCAGCAGTTCTACCCGTGCGGGAGAATACAATGAGCAGTTCTTC; CDR3aa: CASSSTRAGEYNEQFF
d_gene: TRBD1; v_gene: TRBV27; abundance: -; j_gene: TRBJ2-7; CDR3nt: TGTGCCAGCAGTTCTACAGCAGGGGGCGAGCAGTACTTC; CDR3aa: CASSSTAGGEQYF
d_gene: TRBD2; v_gene: TRBV14; abundance: -; j_gene: TRBJ2-1; CDR3nt: TGTGCCAGCAGCGATTATCCGAGGGGGCTAGCGGGGGATTACAATGAGCAGTTCTTC; CDR3aa: CASSDYPRGLAGDYNEQFF